This section outlines one T cell receptor (beta chain) sequence together with its context. As yet, its antigen is unknown. The read finishes 3 residues shy of the CDR3 end, and the germline J gene is used to complete it. Libraries were prepared by immunoSEQ multiplex PCR; TCRdb keeps only in-frame clonotypes and omits some of them. In total, the table holds fewer than 30,000 clones. V lost 0 bases and J lost 8; bases outside the gene matches: 11. From germline, CDR1 is DFQATT and CDR2 SNEGSKA (reference sequence). The CDR3 is made up of 16 amino acids. The record originates from a study of T cells in women clearing cervical HPV infection. The wider study: Case blood was drawn when the lesion was first found; control blood after infection became undetectable. Study-wide results and caveats: CIN3+ cases had significantly higher TCR repertoire richness than controls, but evenness did not differ.

The sample comprised blood buffy coat. This chain joins TRBV20-1 and TRBJ2-1; TRBD2 matches 9 bases. The TCR originated in a woman between 18 and 70 years old with a cervical HPV16 infection that either progressed to CIN3+ or cleared (not recorded which). The part of the CDR3 DNA that was read is TGCAGTGCTAGAGATCTGGGGTCTAGCGGGGACCATGAG. Amino acid sequence: CSARDLGSSGDHE. The whole CDR3 protein reads CSARDLGSSGDHEQFF.